This T cell receptor (beta chain) was recorded in a study of human T cells and chemical hapten exposure (TCRdb year 2021). For context, the study as a whole: Libraries were pooled for sequencing, and per-sample TCR yields varied mainly because of small differences in library volumes within the pool. Peripheral blood TCR repertoire changes were tracked in vivo in alopecia patients during primary and secondary sensitization to the hapten diphenylcyclopropenone (DPC). Both TCR alpha and TCR beta chains were sequenced from each blood RNA sample.

To prepare the library, 5' RACE was applied. The instrument was an Illumina MiSeq. During library preparation, unique molecular identifiers were attached to individual cDNA molecules so that TCRs could be counted quantitatively and reproducibly. The published analysis was carried out like this. Samples had a median of roughly 98,000 TCRs, with a range from about 23,224 to 750,000. V, J and CDR3 annotation of the TCR reads was carried out using the Decombinator software suite. For PS versus PT1 abundance plots, all samples were subsampled to the same number of TCRs (28,000). TCRs were defined as expanded if absent before sensitization and observed at least eight times at the 2-week time point. TCRdb reworked the public reads: Q25 trimming with fastp, MiXCR clone assembly, productive beta chains retained. Rows are combined by CDR3 protein, so each entry shows the most common genes and DNA. TCRdb, not the authors, supplied the V and J calls. The sample yields 110,000 to 150,000 distinct CDR3 sequences; around 4% were counted once. Over 1.1% of the sample goes to the ten largest clones.

From cysteine to phenylalanine, the CDR3 is 17 amino acids long. The read is trimmed to its CDR3 DNA, 51 bases read in frame from base 1. Here is what the overall study found, with its caveats: No change with DPC sensitization was found in the number of TCRs above 1 in 1000 frequency, and no evidence of global repertoire structure alterations was found. Repeated subsampling changed both the strength of the expansion versus patch-test correlation and the threshold at which the correlation became significant.

Remarks on this clonotype: Its antigen target is currently unknown. A much larger clonotype is one base distant, so this may be a read error.

Unfractionated whole blood was collected in Tempus Blood RNA tubes, and total RNA was extracted from that blood. About five healthy volunteers acted as controls for TCR sequencing and had blood drawn at day 0, 2 weeks and 6 weeks. The TCR originated in a female donor in good health. The chain links TRBV21-1 with TRBJ2-7; the D segment call TRBD2 is taken from the table without a DNA check. TRBV21-1 is assigned pseudogene status. The bases are TGTGCCAGCAGCAAAGAGGGACTAGCGGGGGGAAACTGCGAGCAGTACTTC. It translates as CASSKEGLAGGNCEQYF.